The clone carrying this TCR beta chain was recorded a few times. Its specificity is not known. cDNA synthesis used the whole RNA isolate, giving expressed TCRB sequences. An average near 3.57 million reads came from naive, central memory and regulatory T cell samples. TCRdb's table, derived via immunoSEQ multiplex PCR, lists solely in-frame clones and lacks some. The sample includes some 330,000 clones, roughly 13% of them seen just once. The collection from each donor was one heparinised blood draw averaging approximately 110 mL. Each of the CD4+ naive, central memory, regulatory and stem cell-like memory populations was sorted via CD45RO/CCR7/CD25/CD127/CD95/CD27. The CDR3 sequence is 11 residues long. Germline CDR1 and CDR2: KGHSH and LQKENI. The V and J ends lost 4 bases and 5 bases respectively, with 5 bases between them. This entry is derived from a study of beta chain features in type 1 diabetes. Study-wide results and caveats: For cells with high TCR expression, cDNA sequencing could yield over-representation. TCRB CDR3s from Type 1 diabetes patients were moderately but significantly shorter in all four CD4+ subsets.

The specimen was naive CD4+ T cells from blood. The clonotype was recovered from a young woman with type 1 diabetes. The chain uses TRBV18 and TRBJ2-5, with D perhaps matching TRBD1 (5 bases). This chain's CDR3 is CASSRGETQYF. DNA for the CDR3: TGTGCCAGCTCACGGGGCGAGACCCAGTACTTC.